Listed here is a single T cell receptor (beta chain). What it recognizes is unknown. This record belongs to a study of cytomegalovirus exposure and HLA in healthy donors. Study-level information: In a later analysis, the 100 to 150 validation repertoires were reported to have used the same platform as the approximately 700 first-cohort repertoires. Overall study results and limits: In vitro checks showed that three CMV-associated chains really do target CMV antigens. TCR clusters originating in the first cohort tended to co-occur in the roughly 130 validation repertoires, according to a later analysis.

The junction had 8 bases not matched to a gene; V was cut back by 5 bases and J by 8 bases. CDR1 and CDR2 from the germline V gene are SGHNT and YYREEE (reference sequence). This CDR3 comprises 13 residues. TCRdb keeps only in-frame clones here, not all; method: immunoSEQ multiplex PCR. The sample holds about 160,000 clones; approximately 86% are singletons and the top ten take around 2%. The TCR originated in a woman aged 18-30 years in good health and CMV-seronegative. Sequencing was performed on PBMCs. This chain connects TRBV5-4 to TRBJ2-3; 7 bases are shared with TRBD1. The CDR3 here is CASSSGTVSTQYF. For the CDR3, the DNA is TGTGCCAGCAGTTCCGGGACAGTAAGTACGCAGTATTTT.